This T cell receptor (beta chain) was profiled in a study of monozygotic twins with inflammatory bowel disease. Two rounds of nested PCR, of roughly 15 and 9 cycles, were run on TCRalpha and TCRbeta cDNA. TCRdb re-called the 5' RACE reads, yielding one record per CDR3 amino acid sequence without DNA. With some 170,000 distinct CDR3 sequences in the sample, the ten largest clones hold 2.8%. This CDR3 contains 13 residues. Germline V lookup: CDR1 DFQATT, CDR2 SNEGSKA (reference sequence). This rearrangement joins TRBV20-1 to TRBJ2-7; checking the TCRdb D call of TRBD1 is not possible without DNA. Sequencing used blood. The TCR originated in a human donor with ulcerative colitis or Crohn's disease, or a healthy co-twin of an affected twin (not recorded which). CDR3 protein: CSARVGGAYEQYF.